Detailed here is one T cell receptor beta chain. This entry comes from a study of blood T cell repertoires in COVID-19. Germline assignment: CDR1 SGHNT and CDR2 YENEEA. The CDR3 is made up of 16 amino acids. V shed 4 bases and J 3 bases; nucleotides not matched to a gene: 9. Original handling: Reference gene primers were amplified, and this amplification served to estimate nucleated cell counts. Only in-frame clones appear in the TCRdb table, and some are missing; sequencing was by immunoSEQ multiplex PCR. From that table come the V and J calls and clone size; the DNA was used to work out D and trimming. The sample lists approximately 210,000 clones; around four fifths were seen once.

The receptor was isolated from a woman aged 40 to 49 with active or convalescent COVID-19. The chain uses TRBV11-3 and TRBJ2-7; 10 bases are a match to TRBD1. The sample comprised peripheral blood. The CDR3 here is CASSYSTGTGVYEQYF. The DNA of the CDR3 is TGTGCCAGCAGCTACTCCACCGGGACAGGGGTCTACGAGCAGTACTTC.